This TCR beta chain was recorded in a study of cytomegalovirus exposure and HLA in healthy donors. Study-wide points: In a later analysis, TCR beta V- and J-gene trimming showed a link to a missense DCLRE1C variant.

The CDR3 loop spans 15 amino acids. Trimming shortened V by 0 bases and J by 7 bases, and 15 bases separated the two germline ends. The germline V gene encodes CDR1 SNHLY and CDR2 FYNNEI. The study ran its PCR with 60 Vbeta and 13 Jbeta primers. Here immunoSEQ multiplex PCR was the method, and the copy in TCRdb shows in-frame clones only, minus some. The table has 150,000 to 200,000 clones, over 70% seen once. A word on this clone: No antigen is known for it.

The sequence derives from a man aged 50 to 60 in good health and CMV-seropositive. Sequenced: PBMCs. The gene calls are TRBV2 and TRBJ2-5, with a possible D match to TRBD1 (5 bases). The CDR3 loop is CASSEALRQGGTQYF. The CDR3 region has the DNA TGTGCCAGCAGTGAAGCGCTTCGGCAGGGTGGGACCCAGTACTTC.